This T cell receptor (beta chain) emerged from a study of T cells in localized non-small cell lung cancer. Data came from immunoSEQ multiplex PCR; TCRdb stores just in-frame clones and leaves some out. There are several thousand clones in the sample; around a quarter occur only once, and 4.5% to 5.5% lies in the top ten. This clone is medium-sized by share. V shed 5 bases, J shed 1 base, and the junction held 10 bases outside the gene matches. Germline V lookup: CDR1 SGDLS, CDR2 YYNGEE. The CDR3 has 17 amino acids. The TCR sequence derives from a female donor of 60 years or more with stage I lung adenocarcinoma. The J gene is TRBJ2-7, the V gene TRBV9, with 12 bases matching TRBD2. The sequencing used lung tumor tissue, collected before any cancer treatment. CDR3 sequence reads: CASSPSTTSGSSYEQYF. The CDR3 nucleotides read TGTGCCAGCAGTCCCTCGACGACTAGCGGGAGTTCCTACGAGCAGTACTTC.